The 15 T cell receptor beta chains in this list originate from one sample, sequenced in a study of identical twins. Each CDR3 protein is one row after TCRdb ran MiXCR on the 5' RACE reads. The sample has roughly 1.6 million distinct CDR3 sequences, about 30% seen once. The sequencing input was cord blood. Every receptor here comes from a newborn girl in good health.

The V gene is TRBV20-1, the J gene TRBJ2-5; D not certain. This CDR3 is built from 13 residues. V lost 3 bases and J lost 1, with 9 bases in between. CDR1 and CDR2 (germline): DFQATT, SNEGSKA (reference sequence). CDR3 region: CSARLRSQETQYF. The CDR3 coding sequence is TGCAGTGCTAGGTTAAGGTCCCAAGAGACCCAGTACTTC.

This clonotype came up a few times. This chain connects TRBV27 to TRBJ2-1, with D hard to call. Germline assignment: CDR1 MNHEY and CDR2 SMNVEV (reference sequence). V was clipped by 6 bases and J by 7 bases, with 19 bases between them. This CDR3 comprises 15 residues. The DNA of the CDR3 is TGTGCCAGCAGAGCGATGAGTTCGTGGTTGAATGAGCAGTTCTTC. Translated, it gives CASRAMSSWLNEQFF.

The chain is built from TRBV12-3 or TRBV12-4 and TRBJ2-1, with D possibly matching TRBD2 (6 bases). Deletions cut 4 bases from V and 11 bases from J, with 15 bases between. This CDR3 has 13 amino acids. CDR3 sequence reads: CASSYLWRGKQFF. As DNA, the CDR3 is TGTGCCAGCAGTTATTTATGGCGGGGAAAGCAGTTCTTC.

This sequence joins TRBV28 and TRBJ1-2; the D gene is possibly TRBD1 (5 bases). From germline, CDR1 is MDHEN and CDR2 SYDVKM. With 7 bases removed from V and 8 bases from J, the gap between germline ends came to 20 bases. The CDR3 is made up of 14 amino acids. Here the CDR3 DNA reads TGTGCCAGCATCCTACTCCGGGACGCTGAGGGCTACACCTTC. It is translated as CASILLRDAEGYTF.

In its sample, this clonotype was seen many times. V and J are TRBV4-2 and TRBJ1-2, with unresolved D. Germline loops: CDR1 LGHNA, CDR2 YNFKEQ. V lost 0 bases to trimming and J lost 8 bases, with 10 bases between them. The CDR3 is 13 residues long. The CDR3: CASSQDRTEGYTF. The CDR3 nucleotides are TGTGCCAGCAGCCAAGATCGGACGGAGGGCTACACCTTC.

V and J are TRBV2 and TRBJ1-2; D gene ambiguous. The CDR3 consists of 11 residues. V shed 5 bases and J shed 8 bases, with 9 bases lying between them. Germline CDR1 is SNHLY and CDR2 is FYNNEI. CDR3 sequence reads: CASSILTGYTF. The CDR3 nucleotides read TGTGCCAGCAGTATTTTAACAGGCTACACCTTC.

This rearrangement joins TRBV20-1 to TRBJ2-5; D is tentatively TRBD1 or TRBD2 (5 bases each). V lost 5 bases and J 2 bases, leaving 15 bases between the germline ends. The CDR3 loop spans 14 amino acids. Germline V CDR1 and CDR2: DFQATT, SNEGSKA (reference sequence). This chain's CDR3 is CSARDRQEQETQYF. CDR3 DNA sequence: TGCAGTGCTCGGGACCGCCAGGAGCAAGAGACCCAGTACTTC.

The chain links TRBV11-2 to TRBJ2-7, with TRBD2 identical over 11 bases. The J call may be faulty, since TRBJ2-5 better matches the DNA end. The germline V gene has CDR1 SGHAT and CDR2 FQNNGV. This CDR3 contains 17 residues. The CDR3 sequence is CASSLVRLAGFQETQYF. CDR3 coding DNA: TGTGCCAGCAGCTTAGTCAGACTAGCGGGGTTTCAAGAGACCCAGTACTTC.

This clonotype was detected a few times. The CDR3 region has the DNA TGTGCCAGCAGACCATCGGAGGGGGCGAGGTACGAGCAGTTCTTC. Its protein is CASRPSEGARYEQFF. The V gene is TRBV12-3 or TRBV12-4, the J gene TRBJ2-1; a possible D gene is TRBD1 (7 bases). V shed 6 bases and J shed 10 bases, with 22 bases lying between them. The CDR3 totals 15 residues.

This clonotype was counted only a few times. The rearrangement links TRBV5-5 to TRBJ2-3, with TRBD2 identical over 8 bases. V trimming: 2 bases; J trimming: 0 bases; junction bases outside the gene matches: 5. The germline CDR1 and CDR2 sequences are SGHKS and YYEKEE (reference sequence). There are 16 residues in the CDR3. CDR3 residues: CASSLRGGYSTDTQYF. The CDR3, as DNA: TGTGCCAGCAGCTTACGCGGGGGGTATAGCACAGATACGCAGTATTTT.

The gene calls are TRBV25-1 and TRBJ2-2; D is perhaps TRBD1 (5 bases). There are 13 residues in the CDR3. With 5 bases removed from V and 8 bases from J, the gap between germline ends came to 12 bases. Germline lookup yields CDR1 MGHDK and CDR2 SYGVNS. Here the CDR3 DNA reads TGTGCCAGCAGTTGGGGCCTAGGTGGGGAGCTGTTTTTT. Translation gives CASSWGLGGELFF.

The chain uses TRBV20-1 and TRBJ1-1; D is unclear. V was pared by 3 bases and J by 0 bases, with 8 bases between. Germline CDR1 and CDR2: DFQATT and SNEGSKA (reference sequence). This CDR3 is 13 amino acids long. The CDR3 DNA reads as TGCAGTGCTAGCGGGCCCTTGAACACTGAAGCTTTCTTT. Translated: CSASGPLNTEAFF.

The CDR3: CASSSRIAGGLRYDTQYF. In nucleotides, the CDR3 is TGTGCCAGCAGCTCCCGGATAGCGGGGGGTCTCCGCTACGATACGCAGTATTTT. The chain joins TRBV7-2 to TRBJ2-3, with 10 bases lining up with TRBD2. Germline V gives CDR1 SGHTA, CDR2 FQGNSA. The CDR3 is made up of 18 amino acids. V lost 4 bases and J lost 6; bases outside the gene matches: 16.

The table lists this clonotype with many counts. The V gene is TRBV2, the J gene TRBJ2-7; 9 bases map to TRBD2. Per germline, CDR1 SNHLY and CDR2 FYNNEI. The CDR3 has 11 residues. The CDR3 protein is CASGGSYEQYF. The CDR3 DNA reads TGTGCTAGCGGGGGCTCCTACGAGCAGTACTTC. Supplemented by reference TRBV2 and TRBJ2-7, the full variable domain reads EPEVTQTPSHQVTQMGQEVILRCVPISNHLYFYWYRQILGQKVEFLVSFYNNEISEKSEIFDDQFSVERPDGSNFTLKIRSTKLEDSAMYFCASGGSYEQYFGPGTRLTVT.

This clonotype occurred a few times. This chain links TRBV13 with TRBJ2-6; TRBD1 matches 9 bases. Germline loops: CDR1 PRHDT, CDR2 FYEKMQ (reference sequence). CDR3 length: 18 residues. Losses at the gene ends were 0 bases for V and 1 base for J; bases not matched to a gene: 4. CDR3: CASSLGWTGVSGANVLTF. CDR3 sequence (DNA): TGTGCCAGCAGCTTAGGTTGGACAGGGGTTTCTGGGGCCAACGTCCTGACTTTC.